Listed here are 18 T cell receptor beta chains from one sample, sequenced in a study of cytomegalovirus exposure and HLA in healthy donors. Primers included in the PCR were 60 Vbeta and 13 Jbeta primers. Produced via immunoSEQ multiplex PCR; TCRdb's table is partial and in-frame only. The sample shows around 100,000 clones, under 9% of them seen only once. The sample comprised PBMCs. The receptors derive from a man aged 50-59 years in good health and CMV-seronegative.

CDR3 sequence reads: CASSFTGSAEAFF. In DNA form, the CDR3 reads TGTGCCAGCAGCTTTACAGGGTCGGCTGAAGCTTTCTTT. The rearrangement joins TRBV7-2 to TRBJ1-1; D is perhaps TRBD1 (6 bases). Trimming left V 3 bases short and J 6 bases short, with 11 bases between. This CDR3 contains 13 residues. Germline V lookup: CDR1 SGHTA, CDR2 FQGNSA.

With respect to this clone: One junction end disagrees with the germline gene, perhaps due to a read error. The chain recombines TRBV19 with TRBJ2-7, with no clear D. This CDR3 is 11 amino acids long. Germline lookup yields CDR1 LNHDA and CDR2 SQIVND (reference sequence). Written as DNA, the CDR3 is TGTGCCAGCGCCGACTCCTCCGAGCAGTACTTC. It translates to CASADSSEQYF.

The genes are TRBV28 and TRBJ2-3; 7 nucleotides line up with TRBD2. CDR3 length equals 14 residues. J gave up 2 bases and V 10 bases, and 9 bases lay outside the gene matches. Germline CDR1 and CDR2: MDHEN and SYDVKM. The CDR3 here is CATVEAGITDTQYF. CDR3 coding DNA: TGTGCCACCGTAGAAGCGGGGATCACAGATACGCAGTATTTT.

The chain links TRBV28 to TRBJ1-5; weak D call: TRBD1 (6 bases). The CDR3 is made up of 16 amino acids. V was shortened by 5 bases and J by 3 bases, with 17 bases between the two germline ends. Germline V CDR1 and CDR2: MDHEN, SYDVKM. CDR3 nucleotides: TGTGCCAGCAGTCCTCTGCAGGGGAGTGTCAATCAGCCCCAGCATTTT. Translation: CASSPLQGSVNQPQHF.

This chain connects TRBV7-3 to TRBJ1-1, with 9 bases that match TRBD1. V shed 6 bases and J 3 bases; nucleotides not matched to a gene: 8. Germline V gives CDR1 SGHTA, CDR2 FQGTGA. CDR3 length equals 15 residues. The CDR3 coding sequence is TGTGCCAGCAGTCCTATGGGACAGGGCCACACTGAAGCTTTCTTT. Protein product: CASSPMGQGHTEAFF.

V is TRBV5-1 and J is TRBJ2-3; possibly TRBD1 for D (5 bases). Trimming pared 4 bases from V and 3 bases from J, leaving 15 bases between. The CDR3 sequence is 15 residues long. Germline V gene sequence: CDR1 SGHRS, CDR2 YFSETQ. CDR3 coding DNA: TGCGCCAGCAGCGGGCAGACAGTTAGTACAGATACGCAGTATTTT. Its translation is CASSGQTVSTDTQYF.

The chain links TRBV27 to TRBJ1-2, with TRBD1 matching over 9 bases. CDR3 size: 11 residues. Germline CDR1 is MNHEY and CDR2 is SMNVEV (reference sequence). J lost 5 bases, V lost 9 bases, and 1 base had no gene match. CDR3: CASGTGYGYTF. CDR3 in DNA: TGTGCCAGTGGGACAGGGTATGGCTACACCTTC.

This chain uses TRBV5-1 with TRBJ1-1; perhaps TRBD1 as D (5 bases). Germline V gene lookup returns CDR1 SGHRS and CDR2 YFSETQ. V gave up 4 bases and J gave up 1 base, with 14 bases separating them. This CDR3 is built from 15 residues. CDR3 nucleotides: TGCGCCAGCAGCCCGTCCAGTAGGGGGAACACTGAAGCTTTCTTT. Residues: CASSPSSRGNTEAFF.

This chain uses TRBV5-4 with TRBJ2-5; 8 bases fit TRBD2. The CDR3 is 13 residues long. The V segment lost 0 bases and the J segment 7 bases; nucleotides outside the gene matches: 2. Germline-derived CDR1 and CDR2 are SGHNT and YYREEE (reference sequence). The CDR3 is CASSLAGGGTQYF. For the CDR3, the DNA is TGTGCCAGCAGCTTGGCCGGGGGGGGGACCCAGTACTTC.

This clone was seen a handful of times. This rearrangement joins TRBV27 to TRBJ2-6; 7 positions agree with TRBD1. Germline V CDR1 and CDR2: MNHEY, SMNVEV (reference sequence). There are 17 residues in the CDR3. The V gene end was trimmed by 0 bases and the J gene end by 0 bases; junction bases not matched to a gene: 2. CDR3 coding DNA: TGTGCCAGCAGTTTATCGCCAGGGGGCTCTGGGGCCAACGTCCTGACTTTC. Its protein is CASSLSPGGSGANVLTF.

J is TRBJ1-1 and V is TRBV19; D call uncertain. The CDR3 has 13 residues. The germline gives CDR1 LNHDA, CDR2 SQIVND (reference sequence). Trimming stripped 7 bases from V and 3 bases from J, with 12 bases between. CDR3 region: CASKAQTYTEAFF. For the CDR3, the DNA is TGTGCCAGTAAAGCACAGACCTACACTGAAGCTTTCTTT. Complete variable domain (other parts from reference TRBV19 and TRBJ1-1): DGGITQSPKYLFRKEGQNVTLSCEQNLNHDAMYWYRQDPGQGLRLIYYSQIVNDFQKGDIAEGYSVSREKKESFPLTVTSAQKNPTAFYLCASKAQTYTEAFFGQGTRLTVV.

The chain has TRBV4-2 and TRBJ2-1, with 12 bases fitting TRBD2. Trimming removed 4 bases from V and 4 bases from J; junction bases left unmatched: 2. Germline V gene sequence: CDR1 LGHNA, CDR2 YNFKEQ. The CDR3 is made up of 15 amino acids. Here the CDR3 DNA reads TGTGCCAGCAGCCGAGGGACTAGCGGGTACAATGAGCAGTTCTTC. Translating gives CASSRGTSGYNEQFF.

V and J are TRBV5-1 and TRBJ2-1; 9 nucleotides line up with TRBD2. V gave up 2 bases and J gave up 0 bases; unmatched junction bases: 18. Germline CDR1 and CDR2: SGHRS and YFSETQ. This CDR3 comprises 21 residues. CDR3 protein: CASSLPEASGKSEGSYNEQFF. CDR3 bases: TGCGCCAGCAGCTTACCGGAGGCTAGCGGGAAAAGCGAGGGCTCCTACAATGAGCAGTTCTTC.

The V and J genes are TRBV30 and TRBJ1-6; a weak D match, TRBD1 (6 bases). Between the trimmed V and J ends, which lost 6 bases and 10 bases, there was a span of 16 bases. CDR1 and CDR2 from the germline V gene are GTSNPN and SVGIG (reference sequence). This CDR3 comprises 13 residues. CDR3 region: CACLYREGSPLHF. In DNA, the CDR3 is TGTGCCTGCCTGTACAGGGAAGGATCACCCCTCCACTTT.

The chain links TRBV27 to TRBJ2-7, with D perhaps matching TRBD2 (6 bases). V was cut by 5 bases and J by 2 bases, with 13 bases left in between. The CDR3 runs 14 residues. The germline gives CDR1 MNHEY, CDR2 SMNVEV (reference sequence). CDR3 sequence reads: CASSIGRSPYEQYF. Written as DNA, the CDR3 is TGTGCCAGCAGTATAGGGAGGAGCCCCTACGAGCAGTACTTC.

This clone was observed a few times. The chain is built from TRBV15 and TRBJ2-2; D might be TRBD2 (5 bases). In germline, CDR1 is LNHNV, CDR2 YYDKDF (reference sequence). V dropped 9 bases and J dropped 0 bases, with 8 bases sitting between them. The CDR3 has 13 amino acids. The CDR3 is CATDSSNTGELFF. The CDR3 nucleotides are TGTGCCACGGACTCGTCGAACACCGGGGAGCTGTTTTTT. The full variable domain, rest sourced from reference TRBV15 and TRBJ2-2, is DAMVIQNPRYQVTQFGKPVTLSCSQTLNHNVMYWYQQKSSQAPKLLFHYYDKDFNNEADTPDNFQSRRPNTSFCFLDIRSPGLGDTAMYLCATDSSNTGELFFGEGSRLTVL.

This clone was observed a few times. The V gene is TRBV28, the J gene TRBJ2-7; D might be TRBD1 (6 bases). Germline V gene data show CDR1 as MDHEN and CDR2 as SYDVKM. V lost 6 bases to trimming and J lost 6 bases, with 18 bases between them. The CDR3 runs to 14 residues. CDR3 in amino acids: CASREFAGDGEQYF. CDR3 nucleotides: TGTGCCAGCAGAGAATTTGCAGGGGACGGCGAGCAGTACTTC.

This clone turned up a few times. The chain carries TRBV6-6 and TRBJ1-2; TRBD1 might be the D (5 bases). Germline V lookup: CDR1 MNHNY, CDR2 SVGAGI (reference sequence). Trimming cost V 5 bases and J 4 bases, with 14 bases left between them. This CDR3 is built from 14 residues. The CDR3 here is CASSAGDRIYGYTF. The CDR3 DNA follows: TGTGCCAGCAGTGCGGGGGACCGAATCTATGGCTACACCTTC.